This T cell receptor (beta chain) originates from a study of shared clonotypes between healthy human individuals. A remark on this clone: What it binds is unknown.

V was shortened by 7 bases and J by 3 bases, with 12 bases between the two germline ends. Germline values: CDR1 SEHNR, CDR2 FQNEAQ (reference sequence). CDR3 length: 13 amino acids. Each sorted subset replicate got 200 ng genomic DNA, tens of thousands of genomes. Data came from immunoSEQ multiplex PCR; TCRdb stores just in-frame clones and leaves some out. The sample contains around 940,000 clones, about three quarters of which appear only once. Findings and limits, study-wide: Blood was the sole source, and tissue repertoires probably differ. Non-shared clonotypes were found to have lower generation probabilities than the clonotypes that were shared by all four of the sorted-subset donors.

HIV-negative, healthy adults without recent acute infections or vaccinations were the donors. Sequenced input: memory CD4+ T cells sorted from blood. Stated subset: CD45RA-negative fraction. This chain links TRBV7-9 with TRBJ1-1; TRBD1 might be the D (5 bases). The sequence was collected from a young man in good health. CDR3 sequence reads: CASIGAIDTEAFF. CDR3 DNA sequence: TGTGCCAGCATAGGGGCCATAGACACTGAAGCTTTCTTT. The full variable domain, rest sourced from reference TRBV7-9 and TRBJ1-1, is DTGVSQNPRHKITKRGQNVTFRCDPISEHNRLYWYRQTLGQGPEFLTYFQNEAQLEKSRLLSDRFSAERPKGSFSTLEIQRTEQGDSAMYLCASIGAIDTEAFFGQGTRLTVV.